This TCR beta chain was recorded in a study of identical twins. This clonotype was seen only a few times. Its antigen is currently unknown. V shed 5 bases and J shed 4 bases, with 14 bases lying between them. This CDR3 is built from 13 residues. Germline V gene lookup returns CDR1 SQVTM and CDR2 ANQGSEA. From the 5' RACE reads, TCRdb called clonotypes with MiXCR, one entry per CDR3 protein. Among 600,000 to 800,000 distinct CDR3 sequences listed, 20% to 25% were seen once. Broader study findings: These conclusions were based on statistical analysis (cross-sectional, not following the same donors).

These data are also associated with another study on T cells expressing NK-cell markers. That source adds: Sorted CD3+CD56+NKG2C+, CD3+CD56+NKG2C- and CD3+CD56-NKG2C+ T cells provided the TCR beta repertoires. The CD3+CD56-NKG2C+ fraction of a handful of donors was also led by these clonotypes.

Sequencing was performed on PBMCs. This sequence joins TRBV29-1 and TRBJ1-2; the D gene is possibly TRBD1 (6 bases). The sequence derives from a woman aged 18-29 years in good health. The CDR3 protein is CSVNPRGGYGYTF. The CDR3, as DNA: TGCAGCGTTAACCCCAGGGGTGGCTATGGCTACACCTTC.